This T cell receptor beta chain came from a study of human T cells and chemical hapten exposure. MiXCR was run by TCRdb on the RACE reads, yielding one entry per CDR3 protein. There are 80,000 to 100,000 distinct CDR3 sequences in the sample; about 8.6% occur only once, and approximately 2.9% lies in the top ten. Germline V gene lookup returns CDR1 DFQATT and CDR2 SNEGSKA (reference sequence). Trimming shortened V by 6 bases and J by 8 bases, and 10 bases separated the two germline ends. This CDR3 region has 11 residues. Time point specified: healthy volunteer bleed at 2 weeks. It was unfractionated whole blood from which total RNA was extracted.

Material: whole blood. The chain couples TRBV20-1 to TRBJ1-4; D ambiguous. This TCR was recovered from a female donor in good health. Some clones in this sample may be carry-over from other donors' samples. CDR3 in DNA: TGCAGTGCCGTGACTAGCGAAAAACTGTTTTTT. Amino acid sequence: CSAVTSEKLFF.